The rows below give T cell receptor beta chains drawn from one sample of a study of vaccination effects on CD4 cells after COVID-19. No cognate antigen is known for these TCRs. Profiling relied on immunoSEQ multiplex PCR, and the TCRdb table lists in-frame clones only, not all of them. The sample contains more than 60,000 clones, about two thirds of which appear only once. Sequencing was performed on CD4+ T cells from PBMCs cultured without peptide, taken before COVID-19 vaccination. The source of these receptors is a human donor who had a prior SARS-CoV-2 infection. CDR3s include the opening cysteine and the closing phenylalanine or tryptophan. Each record gives: V gene, J gene, CDR3 protein.

TRBV12-5	TRBJ2-3	CASRLVTPTDTQYF
TRBV6-4	TRBJ2-3	CASSSGGPDTQYF
TRBV6-1	TRBJ2-7	CASSVILSGRGSEQYF
TRBV28	TRBJ2-7	CASSLGTPLSYEQYF
TRBV7-9	TRBJ1-1	CASSLARASTEAFF
TRBV2	TRBJ1-3	CASSASSGNTIYF
TRBV9	TRBJ2-5	CASSVVAGEETQYF
TRBV3-1/TRBV3-2	TRBJ2-3	CASGRLAGSDTQYF
TRBV20-1	TRBJ1-1	CSARRETEAFF
TRBV5-1	TRBJ1-4	CASSLALGNEKLFF
TRBV5-6	TRBJ1-5	CASSLRQGGQPQHF
TRBV30	TRBJ2-2	CAWSVRGGELFF
TRBV9	TRBJ1-2	CASSVDLQPGGYTF
TRBV11-2	TRBJ2-7	CASSLSLGTAAYEQYF
TRBV5-1	TRBJ2-5	CASSPWGGGETQYF
TRBV6-2/TRBV6-3	TRBJ2-7	CASSLGTSSYEQYF
TRBV4-1	TRBJ1-5	CASSQFTGINQPQHF
TRBV10-3	TRBJ1-2	CATTTPKRGYYGYTF
TRBV18	TRBJ1-2	CASSPTIGVYGYTF
TRBV2	TRBJ1-2	CASSEARATTGYTF
TRBV7-2	TRBJ1-2	CASSWRRVEDGYTF
TRBV13	TRBJ2-1	CASSSGQGDNEQFF
TRBV7-2	TRBJ2-7	CASSLTKREVEQYF
TRBV4-1	TRBJ1-2	CASSPGQLSYGYTF
TRBV28	TRBJ1-4	CASSSAGTDEKLFF
TRBV3-1/TRBV3-2	TRBJ2-5	CASSHRTQETQYF
TRBV19	TRBJ2-5	CASSIVTGETQYF
TRBV11-3	TRBJ2-2	CASSGRTGVWTGELFF
TRBV2	TRBJ2-3	CASGGGAGRGDTQYF
TRBV4-2	TRBJ2-3	CASSRRSSTGEADTQYF
TRBV6-5	TRBJ2-7	CASSPGVHYEQYF
TRBV9	TRBJ1-5	CASSVGNQPQHF
TRBV4-1	TRBJ2-7	CASSQEMAGGPEQYF
TRBV2	TRBJ2-7	CASSAASYHYEQYF
TRBV19	TRBJ1-2	CASSIQTTGVGYTF
TRBV7-2	TRBJ1-5	CASSLSVRNQPQHF
TRBV6-5	TRBJ1-2	CASRQNILANYGYTF
TRBV7-7	TRBJ2-7	CASSSPGLAGVPISYEQYF
TRBV5-1	TRBJ2-3	CASSGLAGGSDTQYF
TRBV21-1	TRBJ2-7	CASSDKDRHSYEQYF
TRBV6-2/TRBV6-3	TRBJ1-4	CASSYEVRNEKLFF
TRBV10-1	TRBJ1-2	CASSTNLRGPYGYTF
TRBV7-9	TRBJ2-5	CASSSEGAETQYF